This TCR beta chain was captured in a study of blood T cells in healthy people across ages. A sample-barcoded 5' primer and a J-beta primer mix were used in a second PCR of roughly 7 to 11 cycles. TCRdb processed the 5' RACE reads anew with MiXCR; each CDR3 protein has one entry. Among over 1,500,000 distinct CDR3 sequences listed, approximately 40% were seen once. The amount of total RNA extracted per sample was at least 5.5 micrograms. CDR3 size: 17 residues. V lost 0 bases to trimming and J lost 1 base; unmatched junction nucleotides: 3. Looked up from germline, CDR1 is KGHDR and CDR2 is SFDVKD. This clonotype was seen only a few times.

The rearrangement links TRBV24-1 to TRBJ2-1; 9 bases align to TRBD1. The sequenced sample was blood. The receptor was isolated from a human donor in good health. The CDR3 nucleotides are TGTGCCACCAGTGATTTGCCGGGACAGGGATCCTACAATGAGCAGTTCTTC. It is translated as CATSDLPGQGSYNEQFF.